The following is a T cell receptor (beta chain) sequence with its context. This was the immunoSEQ v3 assay. Sequencing used immunoSEQ multiplex PCR; TCRdb keeps in-frame clones, though not all of them. The sample records about 32,000 clones, 74% being singletons. This entry belongs to a study of TIL therapy for anti-PD-1-resistant metastatic lung cancer. Whole-study context: Half of patients were current or former smokers.

Time point here: pre-treatment sample, taken before nivolumab and TIL therapy. Germline assignment: CDR1 LNHDA and CDR2 SQIVND (reference sequence). The CDR3 spans 14 residues. V was cut by 0 bases and J by 2 bases, with 7 bases left in between. V is TRBV19 and J is TRBJ2-5; D is ambiguous. The specimen comprised blood, sampled at baseline. The sequence came from a woman aged 25-80 years with non-small cell lung cancer. CDR3 coding DNA: TGTGCCAGTAGTATAGAAGTCTTTCAAGAGACCCAGTACTTC. This encodes CASSIEVFQETQYF.